This entry lists 20 T cell receptor beta chains sequenced from one sample in a study of T cells in Graves' hyperthyroidism and ophthalmopathy. Amplified regions were TCR beta CDR3 sequences from RNA transcripts. The study used the HTBI primer set for a first-round RT-PCR of the TCR CDR3. MiXCR, run by TCRdb on the multiplex PCR reads, gives a single entry per CDR3 protein. Among some 250,000 distinct CDR3 sequences listed, less than 15% were seen once. Sequencing input: blood. Receptors originate from a woman aged 40 to 50 with Graves' hyperthyroidism that later progressed to Graves' ophthalmopathy.

V gene TRBV6-5 combines with J gene TRBJ2-3, with D perhaps matching TRBD2 (6 bases). This CDR3 comprises 15 residues. Germline loops: CDR1 MNHEY, CDR2 SVGAGI. V lost 2 bases, J lost 2 bases, and 11 bases lay in between. DNA for the CDR3: TGTGCCAGCAGTTACAGGACGGGGGACACAGATACGCAGTATTTT. This encodes CASSYRTGDTDTQYF.

About this clonotype itself: A read error is possible here, since a much larger clone lies one base away. Because the CDR3 is missing its conserved closing phenylalanine or tryptophan, this is likely a read error. The V call is TRBV5-1, the J call TRBJ1-6; D call uncertain. CDR3 size: 13 residues. The germline gives CDR1 SGHRS, CDR2 YFSETQ. V was shortened by 2 bases and J by 10 bases, with 10 bases between the two germline ends. The CDR3 loop reads CASSFSPESPLHI. The CDR3 DNA follows: TGCGCCAGCAGCTTTTCCCCTGAATCACCCCTCCACATT.

This clonotype was picked up many times. V is TRBV9 and J is TRBJ2-3, with 8 bases aligning to TRBD1. The germline gives CDR1 SGDLS, CDR2 YYNGEE. The CDR3 runs to 15 residues. V lost 2 bases to trimming and J lost 11 bases; unmatched junction nucleotides: 13. The CDR3 sequence is CASSVGRGPVLQQYF. The CDR3 DNA follows: TGTGCCAGCAGCGTGGGCAGGGGGCCCGTTTTGCAGCAGTATTTT.

The chain carries TRBV11-3 and TRBJ2-7; 7 bases are shared with TRBD2. The CDR3 is made up of 18 amino acids. V shed 5 bases, J shed 3 bases, and the junction held 19 bases outside the gene matches. Germline-derived CDR1 and CDR2 are SGHNT and YENEEA. CDR3 sequence (DNA): TGTGCCAGCAGCCCGCTGTCCCGACTAGCTGCAAGTCTCTACGAGCAGTACTTC. Its protein is CASSPLSRLAASLYEQYF.

This clonotype was recorded at least ten times. V usage is TRBV6-1 and J usage is TRBJ2-1; possibly TRBD1 for D (5 bases). This CDR3 has 17 amino acids. V lost 5 bases, J lost 0 bases, and 17 bases lay in between. Germline V lookup: CDR1 MNHNS, CDR2 SASEGT. As DNA, the CDR3 is TGTGCCAGCAGTACTTGGGGCTACCTCAGCTCCTACAATGAGCAGTTCTTC. Protein product: CASSTWGYLSSYNEQFF.

In this sample, this clonotype turned up many times. Written as DNA, the CDR3 is TGCGCCAGCAGCGGGCAGGGGGGTTATAATTCACCCCTCCACTTT. Translating gives CASSGQGGYNSPLHF. This rearrangement joins TRBV4-1 to TRBJ1-6, with 7 bases aligning to TRBD1. The CDR3 loop spans 15 amino acids. J gave up 4 bases and V 5 bases, and 5 bases lay outside the gene matches. Germline values: CDR1 MGHRA, CDR2 YSYEKL.

This clonotype was recorded many times. CDR3 amino acids: CASSLQLGTDTQYF. In DNA, the CDR3 is TGCGCCAGCAGCTTGCAATTAGGGACAGATACGCAGTATTTT. The rearrangement uses TRBV5-1 and TRBJ2-3; the D is unclear. V dropped 1 base and J dropped 3 bases, with 9 bases sitting between them. This CDR3 is built from 14 residues. Germline-derived CDR1 and CDR2 are SGHRS and YFSETQ.

The CDR3 DNA sequence: TGTGCCAGCAGCTTGGGGACTAGCGGGAGGGCCAACGAGCAGTACTTC. Translation: CASSLGTSGRANEQYF. The chain carries TRBV5-4 and TRBJ2-7, with 15 bases identical to TRBD2. Per germline, CDR1 SGHNT and CDR2 YYREEE (reference sequence). Trimming removed 0 bases from V and 5 bases from J; junction bases left unmatched: 3. The CDR3 runs to 16 residues.

This clonotype appeared many times. The V call is TRBV2, the J call TRBJ2-3; no clear D. V was cut by 5 bases and J by 2 bases, with 5 bases left in between. The V gene's germline CDR1 is SNHLY and CDR2 FYNNEI. The CDR3 consists of 12 residues. The CDR3 DNA reads TGTGCCAGCAGTTACACCACAGATACGCAGTATTTT. Its translation: CASSYTTDTQYF.

The rearrangement joins TRBV5-1 to TRBJ2-7, with TRBD1 matching over 7 bases. CDR1 is SGHRS and CDR2 is YFSETQ in the germline V gene. V lost 4 bases, J lost 2 bases, and 9 bases stayed unmatched. The CDR3 covers 15 residues. The CDR3 loop reads CASSPNKGAAYEQYF. DNA for the CDR3: TGCGCCAGCAGCCCTAATAAGGGGGCGGCCTACGAGCAGTACTTC.

This clonotype was seen repeatedly, ten times or more. V is TRBV18 and J is TRBJ2-1; 11 bases map to TRBD2. The CDR3 runs to 18 residues. With 2 bases clipped from V and 0 bases from J, the junction kept 6 bases outside the gene matches. The V gene's germline CDR1 is KGHSH and CDR2 LQKENI. The CDR3 DNA reads TGTGCCAGCTCACCATACGGGACTAGCGGCAGCTCCTACAATGAGCAGTTCTTC. Translated, it gives CASSPYGTSGSSYNEQFF.

This clonotype was detected ten times or more. The chain links TRBV5-1 to TRBJ2-3, with D possibly TRBD1 on 5 matching bases. Germline-derived CDR1 and CDR2 are SGHRS and YFSETQ. The CDR3 has 16 amino acids. V lost 0 bases and J lost 0, with 11 bases in between. CDR3: CASSLVGRASTDTQYF. In DNA form, the CDR3 reads TGCGCCAGCAGCTTGGTGGGCAGGGCGAGCACAGATACGCAGTATTTT.

This clonotype was observed at least ten times. J is TRBJ2-5 and V is TRBV7-9; 7 bases are a match to TRBD2. V gave up 3 bases and J gave up 7 bases; unmatched junction bases: 11. The CDR3 runs to 15 residues. Germline V gene sequence: CDR1 SEHNR, CDR2 FQNEAQ (reference sequence). In DNA form, the CDR3 reads TGTGCCAGCAGCTTCCCCACCGGGGGGTTAAGGACCCAGTACTTC. Encoded protein: CASSFPTGGLRTQYF.

Many counts were recorded for this clonotype. The chain is built from TRBV29-1 and TRBJ1-2; D call uncertain. From germline, CDR1 is SQVTM and CDR2 ANQGSEA. The CDR3 runs 13 residues. Trimming pared 5 bases from V and 3 bases from J, leaving 13 bases between. This chain's CDR3 is CSVYPRSYYGYTF. DNA for the CDR3: TGCAGCGTTTACCCCCGGTCATACTATGGCTACACCTTC.

This clonotype was picked up a small number of times. CDR3 loop: CASRKQGLAYEQYF. The CDR3 bases are TGTGCCAGCAGAAAACAGGGGTTGGCCTACGAGCAGTACTTC. The chain joins TRBV6-1 to TRBJ2-7, with TRBD1 matching 7 bases. The CDR3 is 14 residues long. V was clipped by 6 bases and J by 2 bases; unmatched bases: 7. Germline CDR1 reads MNHNS; CDR2 reads SASEGT.

This clonotype was seen at least ten times. This chain uses TRBV12-5 with TRBJ2-1; perhaps TRBD1 as D (5 bases). Trimming took off 6 bases at V and 7 bases at J, with 13 bases between the two ends. CDR3 length: 13 amino acids. Germline CDR1 and CDR2: LGHNT and FRNRAP. CDR3 region: CASGQARLNEQFF. The CDR3 coding sequence is TGTGCTAGTGGACAGGCCAGGTTGAATGAGCAGTTCTTC.

This clonotype was seen repeatedly, ten times or more. The chain uses TRBV20-1 and TRBJ2-1, with D perhaps TRBD2 (6 bases). Trimming took off 2 bases at V and 4 bases at J, with 15 bases between the two ends. The CDR3 covers 15 residues. Germline CDR1 DFQATT, CDR2 SNEGSKA (reference sequence). The CDR3 DNA follows: TGCAGTGCTAGAACCCGGGACTTCTCTTACAATGAGCAGTTCTTC. It is translated as CSARTRDFSYNEQFF.

The gene calls are TRBV2 and TRBJ2-2, with 10 nucleotides matching TRBD2. Germline CDR1 reads SNHLY; CDR2 reads FYNNEI. CDR3 length equals 18 residues. Trimming took 3 bases from V and 3 from J; bases not matched to a gene: 10. CDR3: CASSDLGASGRHTGELFF. As DNA, the CDR3 is TGTGCCAGCAGTGATTTAGGGGCTAGCGGGAGACACACCGGGGAGCTGTTTTTT.

Many counts were recorded for this clonotype. In DNA form, the CDR3 reads TGTGCCAGCAGCCTGTACATGAACACTGAAGCTTTCTTT. It codes for CASSLYMNTEAFF. The V call is TRBV3-1, the J call TRBJ1-1; D is ambiguous. The CDR3 is 13 residues long. CDR1 is LGHDT and CDR2 is YNNKEL in the germline V gene (reference sequence). The V end lost 4 bases, the J end lost 0 bases, and 6 bases lay between the germline ends.

The V gene is TRBV28, the J gene TRBJ1-2, with TRBD1 identical over 7 bases. Germline CDR1 and CDR2: MDHEN and SYDVKM. The CDR3 has 14 residues. V dropped 8 bases and J dropped 6; count of bases not matched to a gene: 12. CDR3: CASRVLLGGDGYTF. The CDR3 DNA follows: TGTGCCAGCCGGGTTCTCTTAGGGGGCGATGGCTACACCTTC.